Listed below are T cell receptor beta chains from one sample, sequenced in a study of Graves' ophthalmopathy and Graves' hyperthyroidism. TCRdb analysed the multiplex PCR reads with MiXCR anew, one entry per CDR3 protein. The table has about 1.1 million distinct CDR3 sequences, about two fifths seen once; the top ten hold 8.5% to 14%. The specimen was peripheral blood or thyroid tissue (not recorded which). The receptors originated from an adult man with Graves' hyperthyroidism. Each CDR3 is given without its conserved first and last residue.

cdr3_aa: ASSSVGIQETQY; cdr3_length: 12; j_call: TRBJ2-5; v_call: TRBV6-1
cdr3_aa: ASSQDWGGGVGSQETQY; cdr3_length: 17; j_call: TRBJ2-5; v_call: TRBV7-3
cdr3_aa: ASSSDSLYGYT; cdr3_length: 11; j_call: TRBJ1-2; v_call: TRBV6-2/TRBV6-3
cdr3_aa: ASSTPGTGNQPQH; cdr3_length: 13; j_call: TRBJ1-5; v_call: TRBV19
cdr3_aa: SARQGETYEQY; cdr3_length: 11; j_call: TRBJ2-7; v_call: TRBV20-1
cdr3_aa: ASSPGAGETQY; cdr3_length: 11; j_call: TRBJ2-5; v_call: TRBV18
cdr3_aa: SAPRRGSYEQY; cdr3_length: 11; j_call: TRBJ2-7; v_call: TRBV20-1
cdr3_aa: ASRSGTGAHGYT; cdr3_length: 12; j_call: TRBJ1-2; v_call: TRBV7-8
cdr3_aa: ASSPVGRDSRSGNTIY; cdr3_length: 16; j_call: TRBJ1-3; v_call: TRBV2
cdr3_aa: ASSLERGYTEAF; cdr3_length: 12; j_call: TRBJ1-1; v_call: TRBV11-2
cdr3_aa: ATSPSRFTAGVSYEQY; cdr3_length: 16; j_call: TRBJ2-7; v_call: TRBV15
cdr3_aa: AISESISRGNTIY; cdr3_length: 13; j_call: TRBJ1-3; v_call: TRBV10-3
cdr3_aa: ASSLLGWGRGYT; cdr3_length: 12; j_call: TRBJ1-2; v_call: TRBV28
cdr3_aa: SVERVRAGYEVDTQY; cdr3_length: 15; j_call: TRBJ2-3; v_call: TRBV29-1
cdr3_aa: ASSSGQQHNQPQH; cdr3_length: 13; j_call: TRBJ1-5; v_call: TRBV7-9
cdr3_aa: AISESIYEQY; cdr3_length: 10; j_call: TRBJ2-7; v_call: TRBV10-3
cdr3_aa: AITVTGQAF; cdr3_length: 9; j_call: TRBJ1-1; v_call: TRBV10-3
cdr3_aa: ASSHGWQGDGGELF; cdr3_length: 14; j_call: TRBJ2-2; v_call: TRBV7-8
cdr3_aa: SARTGMGTGKLF; cdr3_length: 12; j_call: TRBJ1-4; v_call: TRBV20-1
cdr3_aa: ASSPSTDYEQY; cdr3_length: 11; j_call: TRBJ2-7; v_call: TRBV11-2
cdr3_aa: ASSSPLAEQGVIEKLF; cdr3_length: 16; j_call: TRBJ1-4; v_call: TRBV7-9
cdr3_aa: ANSRRMNTEAF; cdr3_length: 11; j_call: TRBJ1-1; v_call: TRBV7-2
cdr3_aa: AISERGGQASYEQY; cdr3_length: 14; j_call: TRBJ2-7; v_call: TRBV10-3
cdr3_aa: AIRGQGYGYT; cdr3_length: 10; j_call: TRBJ1-2; v_call: TRBV10-3
cdr3_aa: SVEAWTENQY; cdr3_length: 10; j_call: TRBJ2-5; v_call: TRBV29-1
cdr3_aa: ASSQVDRASPEAF; cdr3_length: 13; j_call: TRBJ1-1; v_call: TRBV4-1
cdr3_aa: ASRPRGLGGYEQY; cdr3_length: 13; j_call: TRBJ2-7; v_call: TRBV19
cdr3_aa: ASSASEGAGNSPLH; cdr3_length: 14; j_call: TRBJ1-6; v_call: TRBV9
cdr3_aa: ASVQVNTEAF; cdr3_length: 10; j_call: TRBJ1-1; v_call: TRBV2
cdr3_aa: AISGDRGFGYT; cdr3_length: 11; j_call: TRBJ1-2; v_call: TRBV10-3
cdr3_aa: ATSDTSGGGNQPQH; cdr3_length: 14; j_call: TRBJ1-5; v_call: TRBV24-1
cdr3_aa: ASSSAGKLF; cdr3_length: 9; j_call: TRBJ1-4; v_call: TRBV12-3/TRBV12-4
cdr3_aa: ASRSDAQPGFGYT; cdr3_length: 13; j_call: TRBJ1-2; v_call: TRBV2
cdr3_aa: ASSFAISGSPLH; cdr3_length: 12; j_call: TRBJ1-6; v_call: TRBV12-3/TRBV12-4
cdr3_aa: ASSFGPDYGYT; cdr3_length: 11; j_call: TRBJ1-2; v_call: TRBV5-1
cdr3_aa: AWIGQPFNYGYT; cdr3_length: 12; j_call: TRBJ1-2; v_call: TRBV30